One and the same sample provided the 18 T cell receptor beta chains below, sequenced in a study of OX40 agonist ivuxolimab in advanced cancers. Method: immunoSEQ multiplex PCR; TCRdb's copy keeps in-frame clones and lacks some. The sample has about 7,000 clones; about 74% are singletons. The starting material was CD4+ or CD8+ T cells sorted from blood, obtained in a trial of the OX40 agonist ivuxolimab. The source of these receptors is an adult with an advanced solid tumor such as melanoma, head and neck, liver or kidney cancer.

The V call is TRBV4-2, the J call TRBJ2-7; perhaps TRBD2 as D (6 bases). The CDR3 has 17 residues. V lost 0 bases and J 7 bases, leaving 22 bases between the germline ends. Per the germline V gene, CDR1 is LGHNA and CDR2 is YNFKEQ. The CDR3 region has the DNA TGTGCCAGCAGCCAAGAAGCCGCGGGATCCGACGAGGGGGAGCAGTACTTC. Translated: CASSQEAAGSDEGEQYF.

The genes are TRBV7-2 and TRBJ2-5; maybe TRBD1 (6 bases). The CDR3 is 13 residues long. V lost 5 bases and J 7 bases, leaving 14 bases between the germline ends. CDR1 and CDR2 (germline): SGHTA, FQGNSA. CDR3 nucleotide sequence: TGTGCCAGCAGCATCTCAGGGGCGGGGACCCAGTACTTC. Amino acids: CASSISGAGTQYF.

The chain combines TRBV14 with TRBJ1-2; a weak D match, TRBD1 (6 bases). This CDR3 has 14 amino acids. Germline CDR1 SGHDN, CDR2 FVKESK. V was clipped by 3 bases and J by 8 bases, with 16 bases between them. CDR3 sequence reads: CASSQPPWGLGYTF. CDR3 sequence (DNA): TGTGCCAGCAGCCAGCCCCCTTGGGGGCTAGGCTACACCTTC. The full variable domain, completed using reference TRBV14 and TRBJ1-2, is EAGVTQFPSHSVIEKGQTVTLRCDPISGHDNLYWYRRVMGKEIKFLLHFVKESKQDESGMPNNRFLAERTGGTYSTLKVQPAELEDSGVYFCASSQPPWGLGYTFGSGTRLTVV.

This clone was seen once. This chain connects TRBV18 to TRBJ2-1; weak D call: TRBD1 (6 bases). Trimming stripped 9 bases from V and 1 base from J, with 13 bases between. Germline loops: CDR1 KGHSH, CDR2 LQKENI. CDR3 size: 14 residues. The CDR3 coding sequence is TGTGCCAGTTCATACAGGGTTTCCTACAATGAGCAGTTCTTC. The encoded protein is CASSYRVSYNEQFF.

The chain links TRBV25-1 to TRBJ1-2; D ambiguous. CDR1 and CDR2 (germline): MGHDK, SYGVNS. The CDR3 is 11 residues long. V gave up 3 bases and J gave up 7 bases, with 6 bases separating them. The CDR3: CASSETRGYTF. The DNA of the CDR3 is TGTGCCAGCAGTGAGACTCGTGGCTACACCTTC.

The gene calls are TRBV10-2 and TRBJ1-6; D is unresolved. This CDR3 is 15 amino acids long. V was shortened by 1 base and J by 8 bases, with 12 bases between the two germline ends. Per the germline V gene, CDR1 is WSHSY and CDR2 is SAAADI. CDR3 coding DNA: TGCGCCAGCAGTGAGTGGCCCCAGAAGGATTCACCCCTCCACTTT. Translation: CASSEWPQKDSPLHF.

The DNA for the CDR3 is TGCGCCAGTCAGAACCAGGGGGAAAAACTGTTTTTT. Its protein product is CASQNQGEKLFF. This rearrangement joins TRBV10-1 to TRBJ1-4; TRBD1 might be the D (6 bases). Germline V gene data show CDR1 as WNHNN and CDR2 as SYGVQD (reference sequence). This CDR3 is built from 12 residues. Deletions cut 9 bases from V and 8 bases from J, with 13 bases between.

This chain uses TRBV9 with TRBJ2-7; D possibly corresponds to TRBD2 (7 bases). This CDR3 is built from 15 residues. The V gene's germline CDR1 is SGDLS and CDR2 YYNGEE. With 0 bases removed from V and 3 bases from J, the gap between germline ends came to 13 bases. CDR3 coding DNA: TGTGCCAGCAGCGTAGGGGGGGGCGAAGACTACGAGCAGTACTTC. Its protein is CASSVGGGEDYEQYF.

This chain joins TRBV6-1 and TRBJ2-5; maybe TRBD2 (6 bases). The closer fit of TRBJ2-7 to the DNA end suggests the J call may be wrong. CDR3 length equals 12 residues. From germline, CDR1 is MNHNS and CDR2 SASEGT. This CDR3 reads CASRDGAGEQYF. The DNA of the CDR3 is TGTGCCAGCAGGGACGGAGCGGGCGAGCAGTACTTC.

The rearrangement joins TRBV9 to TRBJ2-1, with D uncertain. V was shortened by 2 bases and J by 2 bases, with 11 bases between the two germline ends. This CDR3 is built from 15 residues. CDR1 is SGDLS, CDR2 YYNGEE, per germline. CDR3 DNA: TGTGCCAGCAGCGTCGACGGCACGGCCTACAATGAGCAGTTCTTC. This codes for CASSVDGTAYNEQFF.

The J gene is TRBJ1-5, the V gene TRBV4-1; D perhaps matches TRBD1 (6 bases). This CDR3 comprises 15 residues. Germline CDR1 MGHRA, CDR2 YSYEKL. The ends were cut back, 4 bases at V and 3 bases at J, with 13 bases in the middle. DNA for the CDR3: TGCGCCAGCAGCCGACTTACAGGGTCCAATCAGCCCCAGCATTTT. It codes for CASSRLTGSNQPQHF.

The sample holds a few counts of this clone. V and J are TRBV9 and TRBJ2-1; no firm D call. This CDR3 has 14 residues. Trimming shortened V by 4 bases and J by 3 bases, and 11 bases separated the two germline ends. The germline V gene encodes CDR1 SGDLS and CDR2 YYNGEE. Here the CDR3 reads CASSSRTYYNEQFF. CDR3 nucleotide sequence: TGTGCCAGCAGCTCCCGGACCTACTACAATGAGCAGTTCTTC.

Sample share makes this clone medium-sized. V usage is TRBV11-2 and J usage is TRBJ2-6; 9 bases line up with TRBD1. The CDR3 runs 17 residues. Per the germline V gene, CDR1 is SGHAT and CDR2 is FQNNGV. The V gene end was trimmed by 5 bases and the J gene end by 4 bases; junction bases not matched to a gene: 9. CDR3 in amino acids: CASSPTGQGVGANVLTF. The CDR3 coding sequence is TGTGCCAGCAGCCCGACGGGACAGGGTGTGGGGGCCAACGTCCTGACTTTC.

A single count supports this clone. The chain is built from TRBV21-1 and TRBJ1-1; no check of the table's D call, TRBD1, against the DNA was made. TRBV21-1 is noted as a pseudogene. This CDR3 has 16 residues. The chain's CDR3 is CASSNATGRVYTEAFF. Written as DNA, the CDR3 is TGTGCCAGCAGCAATGCGACAGGGCGGGTATACACTGAAGCTTTCTTT.

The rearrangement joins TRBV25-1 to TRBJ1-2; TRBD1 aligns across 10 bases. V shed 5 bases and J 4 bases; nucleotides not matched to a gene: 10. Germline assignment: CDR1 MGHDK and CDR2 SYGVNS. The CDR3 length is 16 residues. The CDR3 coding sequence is TGTGCCAGCAGTTCGCGGGGGACAGGGGCTCCCTATGGCTACACCTTC. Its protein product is CASSSRGTGAPYGYTF.

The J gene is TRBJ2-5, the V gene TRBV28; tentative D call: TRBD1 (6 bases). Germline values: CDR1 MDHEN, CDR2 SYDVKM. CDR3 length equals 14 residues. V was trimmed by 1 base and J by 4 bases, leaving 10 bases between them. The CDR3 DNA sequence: TGTGCCAGCAGTTTATATACAGGGAGAGAGACCCAGTACTTC. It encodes CASSLYTGRETQYF.

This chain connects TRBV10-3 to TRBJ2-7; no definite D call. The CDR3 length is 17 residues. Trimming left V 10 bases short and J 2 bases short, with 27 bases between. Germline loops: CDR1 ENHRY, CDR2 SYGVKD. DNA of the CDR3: TGTGCCACCGCCTTGGGATACGCGGACCGACATGCCTACGAGCAGTACTTC. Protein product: CATALGYADRHAYEQYF.

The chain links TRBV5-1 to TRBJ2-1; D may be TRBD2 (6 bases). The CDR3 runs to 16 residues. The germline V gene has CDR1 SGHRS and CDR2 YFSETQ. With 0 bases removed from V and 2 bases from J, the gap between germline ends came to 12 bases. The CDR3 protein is CASSLDPGEAYNEQFF. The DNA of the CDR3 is TGCGCCAGCAGCTTGGATCCGGGAGAGGCCTACAATGAGCAGTTCTTC.